The entry that follows covers one TCR beta chain sequence. The antigen remains undetermined. Repertoires were generated with immunoSEQ multiplex PCR, while TCRdb's copy carries only in-frame clones and drops some. The sample yields around 1,700 clones, more than 25% seen once. This record belongs to a study of T cells in localized non-small cell lung cancer. General study findings and limits: Sequencing was restricted to one tumor region; therefore, heterogeneity remains possible. Uninvolved nearby lung showed the greatest T cell clonality, exceeding that found in tumor.

The CDR3 totals 14 residues. Between the trimmed V and J ends, which lost 7 bases and 7 bases, there was a span of 19 bases. Looked up from germline, CDR1 is WNHNN and CDR2 is SYGVQD (reference sequence). The chain combines TRBV10-1 with TRBJ1-2; weak D call: TRBD1 (6 bases). The source was lung tumor tissue, collected before any cancer treatment. The sequence derives from a male donor at least 60 years old with stage II squamous cell lung carcinoma. CDR3 nucleotide sequence: TGCGCCAGCACCGAGGGGGGGGTAATATTTGGCTACACCTTC. This codes for CASTEGGVIFGYTF.